These 21 T cell receptor beta chains were all obtained from the same sample, sequenced in a study of T cell repertoires in cytomegalovirus infection. Via MiXCR, TCRdb re-called the reads, giving one row per CDR3 protein. The sample holds fewer than 350,000 distinct CDR3 sequences, about a sixth seen once. Sequenced input: PBMCs. The receptors shown here come from a human donor in good health (CMV status not recorded). Some clones in this sample may be carry-over from other donors' samples.

The rearrangement links TRBV6-5 to TRBJ2-2; 8 positions agree with TRBD1. CDR3 length: 18 amino acids. V dropped 7 bases and J dropped 5; count of bases not matched to a gene: 18. Per germline, CDR1 MNHEY and CDR2 SVGAGI. CDR3 sequence: CASTPDRVFGEATGELFF. The CDR3 DNA follows: TGTGCCAGCACCCCGGACAGGGTTTTCGGGGAGGCGACCGGGGAGCTGTTTTTT.

The CDR3 protein is CSASLPSGTNYGYTF. Written as DNA, the CDR3 is TGCAGTGCTAGTCTCCCATCCGGGACTAACTATGGCTACACCTTC. V and J are TRBV20-1 and TRBJ1-2, with no clear D. This CDR3 comprises 15 residues. The V and J ends lost 3 bases and 0 bases respectively, with 14 bases between them. Germline loops: CDR1 DFQATT, CDR2 SNEGSKA (reference sequence).

Only a few counts were recorded for this clonotype. The V gene is TRBV20-1, the J gene TRBJ1-2, with D unclear. Trimming stripped 3 bases from V and 4 bases from J, with 21 bases between. Germline loops: CDR1 DFQATT, CDR2 SNEGSKA (reference sequence). The length of the CDR3 is 16 residues. The CDR3 reads CSASITFRGSGYGYTF. The CDR3 DNA reads as TGCAGTGCTAGTATCACGTTCCGAGGTAGCGGCTATGGCTACACCTTC.

This clonotype was seen many times. The chain is built from TRBV7-6 and TRBJ1-4; the D gene is possibly TRBD1 (6 bases). The CDR3 totals 15 residues. CDR1 SGHVS and CDR2 FNYEAQ come from the germline V gene. Trimming cost V 5 bases and J 3 bases, with 13 bases left between them. The CDR3 DNA is TGTGCCAGCAGCGCCACAGGGTCTCCTAATGAAAAACTGTTTTTT. Translation gives CASSATGSPNEKLFF.

This clonotype has more than one count but fewer than ten. The V and J genes are TRBV20-1 and TRBJ1-6, with D tentatively TRBD1 (6 bases). V shed 4 bases and J shed 5 bases, with 15 bases lying between them. The CDR3 contains 15 residues. Germline V gene data show CDR1 as DFQATT and CDR2 as SNEGSKA (reference sequence). CDR3 coding DNA: TGCAGTGCTACCGAGGGGGGGACCAATAATTCACCCCTCCACTTT. This encodes CSATEGGTNNSPLHF.

This clonotype came up many times. The rearrangement links TRBV7-2 to TRBJ2-3, with D possibly TRBD1 on 5 matching bases. Germline-derived CDR1 and CDR2 are SGHTA and FQGNSA. The V and J ends lost 5 bases and 0 bases respectively, with 12 bases between them. The CDR3 totals 15 residues. The CDR3: CASSLRQTSTDTQYF. The CDR3 coding sequence is TGTGCCAGCAGCCTAAGACAGACTAGCACAGATACGCAGTATTTT.

The chain employs TRBV27 and TRBJ1-5; D is ambiguous. This CDR3 is 17 amino acids long. Germline V gives CDR1 MNHEY, CDR2 SMNVEV (reference sequence). V was pared by 5 bases and J by 0 bases, with 17 bases between. Written as DNA, the CDR3 is TGTGCCAGCAGTCCACGCCGGGATTCCATTAGCAATCAGCCCCAGCATTTT. This encodes CASSPRRDSISNQPQHF.

There are many counts of this clonotype. The CDR3 here is CASSLSWTAENSPLHF. The CDR3 coding sequence is TGTGCCAGCAGCTTAAGTTGGACCGCTGAGAATTCACCCCTCCACTTT. J is TRBJ1-6 and V is TRBV7-2; D uncertain. The V end was cut by 2 bases, the J end by 7 bases, with 15 bases between. CDR3 size: 16 residues. CDR1 is SGHTA and CDR2 is FQGNSA in the germline V gene.

The rearrangement links TRBV10-3 to TRBJ1-3; the match to TRBD1 covers 7 bases. The germline gives CDR1 ENHRY, CDR2 SYGVKD. This CDR3 spans 16 amino acids. The trim removed 8 bases at V and 0 bases at J, leaving 10 bases unmatched. The CDR3 reads CAIGRGGAGSGNTIYF. The CDR3 bases are TGTGCCATCGGAAGAGGGGGCGCGGGCTCTGGAAACACCATATATTTT.

This clonotype was detected only a few times. V and J are TRBV6-1 and TRBJ1-5; TRBD1 matches 10 bases. Trimming cost V 4 bases and J 5 bases; bases outside gene matches: 2. Germline assignment: CDR1 MNHNS and CDR2 SASEGT. The length of the CDR3 is 14 residues. DNA for the CDR3: TGTGCCAGCAGTGGGGGACAGGGGCATCAGCCCCAGCATTTT. Protein: CASSGGQGHQPQHF.

This clonotype came up many times. CDR3: CASSIGPYNEQFF. CDR3 DNA: TGTGCCAGCAGCATCGGGCCGTACAATGAGCAGTTCTTC. The chain links TRBV7-3 to TRBJ2-1; D is uncertain. V dropped 5 bases and J dropped 4 bases, with 9 bases sitting between them. CDR1 and CDR2 (germline): SGHTA, FQGTGA. This CDR3 contains 13 residues. Combining the CDR3 with reference TRBV7-3 and TRBJ2-1 gives the whole variable domain GAGVSQTPSNKVTEKGKYVELRCDPISGHTALYWYRQSLGQGPEFLIYFQGTGAADDSGLPNDRFFAVRPEGSVSTLKIQRTERGDSAVYLCASSIGPYNEQFFGPGTRLTVL.

This clonotype was detected a few times. This chain uses TRBV5-1 with TRBJ2-5; possibly TRBD1 or TRBD2 for D (5 bases each). Looked up from germline, CDR1 is SGHRS and CDR2 is YFSETQ. The CDR3 length is 16 residues. The ends were cut back, 5 bases at V and 2 bases at J, with 19 bases in the middle. This CDR3 reads CASSHTGTTVQETQYF. The CDR3 nucleotides are TGCGCCAGCAGTCACACCGGGACCACCGTACAAGAGACCCAGTACTTC.

In its sample, this clonotype was seen many times. This chain uses TRBV11-3 with TRBJ2-3; TRBD1 agrees at 7 bases. The trim removed 5 bases at V and 2 bases at J, leaving 10 bases unmatched. Looked up from germline, CDR1 is SGHNT and CDR2 is YENEEA. This CDR3 contains 16 residues. CDR3 DNA sequence: TGTGCCAGCAGCCAAGGGACAGATTTCTCCACAGATACGCAGTATTTT. This translates into CASSQGTDFSTDTQYF. The entire variable domain, with the rest obtained from reference TRBV11-3 and TRBJ2-3, is as follows: EAGVVQSPRYKIIEKKQPVAFWCNPISGHNTLYWYLQNLGQGPELLIRYENEEAVDDSQLPKDRFSAERLKGVDSTLKIQPAELGDSAVYLCASSQGTDFSTDTQYFGPGTRLTVL.

In DNA, the CDR3 is TGTGCCAGCAGTAGCCGGGTGAACACCGGGGAGCTGTTTTTT. It specifies CASSSRVNTGELFF. The chain couples TRBV2 to TRBJ2-2; no firm D call. CDR3 length: 14 residues. The V gene lost 5 bases and the J gene lost 1 base, with 8 bases spanning the gap. Germline lookup yields CDR1 SNHLY and CDR2 FYNNEI.

This clonotype was picked up many times. V gene TRBV7-2 combines with J gene TRBJ1-2; TRBD1 is a possible D gene (5 bases). Germline V gene data show CDR1 as SGHTA and CDR2 as FQGNSA. CDR3 length equals 17 residues. V was trimmed by 1 base and J by 0 bases, leaving 15 bases between them. Written as DNA, the CDR3 is TGTGCCAGCAGCTTAGTCGGATCAGCGGACACTAACTATGGCTACACCTTC. Translation gives CASSLVGSADTNYGYTF.

This clonotype was counted at least ten times. The V and J genes are TRBV11-1 and TRBJ2-1; 9 bases are a match to TRBD1. Germline V lookup: CDR1 SGHAT, CDR2 FQDESV (reference sequence). J lost 7 bases, V lost 5 bases, and 12 bases had no gene match. The CDR3 covers 16 residues. CDR3 amino acids: CASSPERTGVWNEQFF. CDR3 nucleotide sequence: TGTGCCAGCAGCCCAGAGAGGACAGGGGTTTGGAATGAGCAGTTCTTC.

There are many counts of this clonotype. The chain joins TRBV7-2 to TRBJ1-3; D remains ambiguous. CDR1 and CDR2 from the germline V gene are SGHTA and FQGNSA. The length of the CDR3 is 15 residues. Trimming removed 7 bases from V and 3 bases from J, with 16 bases in between. CDR3 sequence (DNA): TGTGCCAGCACGTTCTCCGCTTTCGATGGAAACACCATATATTTT. It specifies CASTFSAFDGNTIYF.

The chain recombines TRBV4-1 with TRBJ2-1; D may be TRBD2 (6 bases). Trimming pared 0 bases from V and 4 bases from J, leaving 13 bases between. Germline-derived CDR1 and CDR2 are MGHRA and YSYEKL. The CDR3 extends over 16 amino acids. The CDR3 loop is CASSQDEAGTYNEQFF. The CDR3 nucleotides are TGCGCCAGCAGCCAAGATGAGGCAGGGACTTACAATGAGCAGTTCTTC.

This clonotype appeared a few times. This sequence joins TRBV6-5 and TRBJ2-5; D may be TRBD2 (6 bases). The CDR3 covers 14 residues. CDR1 is MNHEY and CDR2 is SVGAGI in the germline V gene. V lost 4 bases to trimming and J lost 7 bases, with 16 bases between them. CDR3 in DNA: TGTGCCAGCAGTTCGGGACTGACTCTTTGGACCCAGTACTTC. Translating gives CASSSGLTLWTQYF.

This clonotype came up a few times. This chain joins TRBV5-6 and TRBJ2-3, with unresolved D. The CDR3 covers 14 residues. V lost 2 bases and J lost 4, with 11 bases in between. The germline V gene has CDR1 SGHDT and CDR2 YYEEEE. The CDR3 loop is CASSFLDWADTQYF. The CDR3 DNA reads as TGTGCCAGCAGCTTTCTTGATTGGGCAGATACGCAGTATTTT.

The chain carries TRBV11-1 and TRBJ2-1; D is perhaps TRBD1 or TRBD2 (5 bases each). V shed 8 bases and J shed 11 bases, with 25 bases lying between them. Germline assignment: CDR1 SGHAT and CDR2 FQDESV (reference sequence). This CDR3 spans 15 amino acids. The CDR3 DNA sequence: TGTGCCAGCCGCACTAGAGATCAGAGAGGGGATCAGCAGTTCTTC. Translation gives CASRTRDQRGDQQFF. The full variable domain, with the rest looked up from reference TRBV11-1 and TRBJ2-1, is EAEVAQSPRYKITEKSQAVAFWCDPISGHATLYWYRQILGQGPELLVQFQDESVVDDSQLPKDRFSAERLKGVDSTLKIQPAELGDSAMYLCASRTRDQRGDQQFFGPGTRLTVL.